Listed below are T cell receptor beta chains from one sample, sequenced in a study of identifying expanded T cells in peripheral blood. The method was immunoSEQ multiplex PCR; TCRdb's version includes in-frame clones alone and lacks a portion of them. The sample includes 100,000 to 150,000 clones, roughly 84% seen only once; the top ten take roughly 3.3%. Sequenced sample: blood. The receptors come from a person between 18 and 75 years old in good health. Both conserved end residues are part of each CDR3. The D gene is left open where the match is weak. The size entry is marked missing in some rows and otherwise reads once, few, many or a size class.

D	J	size	V	CDR3	DNA
TRBD1	TRBJ1-1	NA	TRBV29-1	CSVPGTENTEAFF	TGCAGCGTTCCCGGGACAGAGAACACTGAAGCTTTCTTT
NA	TRBJ1-1	few	TRBV7-2	CASSGERMNTEAFF	TGTGCCAGCAGCGGAGAGCGGATGAACACTGAAGCTTTCTTT
NA	TRBJ1-4	NA	TRBV5-6	CASSLDRNEKLFF	TGTGCCAGCAGCTTGGACAGAAATGAAAAACTGTTTTTT
TRBD2	TRBJ2-1	many	TRBV7-2	CASSVPAGTSGNNEQFF	TGTGCCAGCAGCGTACCAGCAGGGACTAGCGGAAACAATGAGCAGTTCTTC
NA	TRBJ1-5	NA	TRBV19	CASSFGVSNQPQHF	TGTGCCAGTAGTTTCGGGGTTAGCAATCAGCCCCAGCATTTT
NA	TRBJ1-1	NA	TRBV18	CASSPPGTRSEAFF	TGTGCCAGCTCACCACCTGGGACACGGTCTGAAGCTTTCTTT
NA	TRBJ2-1	NA	TRBV29-1	CSVGNRGANEQFF	TGCAGCGTTGGGAATCGAGGCGCCAATGAGCAGTTCTTC
NA	TRBJ2-7	many	TRBV2	CASRVGLYEQYF	TGTGCCAGCCGCGTGGGACTCTACGAGCAGTACTTC
TRBD1	TRBJ2-7	NA	TRBV5-6	CTSGQGAWSSYEQYF	TGTACCAGCGGACAGGGGGCCTGGAGCTCCTACGAGCAGTACTTC
TRBD1	TRBJ1-5	NA	TRBV6-1	CASSEEAGGGNQPQHF	TGTGCCAGCAGTGAAGAAGCAGGGGGAGGCAATCAGCCCCAGCATTTT
NA	TRBJ2-7	few	TRBV6-5	CASSYSRSGSYEQYF	TGTGCCAGCAGTTACTCCAGGAGTGGCTCCTACGAGCAGTACTTC
NA	TRBJ1-5	NA	TRBV23-1	CARDLGGHYSNQPQHF	TGCGCCAGGGACTTGGGGGGTCACTATAGCAATCAGCCCCAGCATTTT
NA	TRBJ2-5	few	TRBV7-8	CASSTQLATKTQYF	TGTGCCAGCAGCACCCAACTAGCAACGAAGACCCAGTACTTC
NA	TRBJ1-4	few	TRBV7-2	CASSLWGWNEKLFF	TGTGCCAGCAGCTTATGGGGCTGGAATGAAAAACTGTTTTTT
TRBD1	TRBJ1-2	NA	TRBV5-1	CASSSQGDNYGYTF	TGCGCCAGCAGCTCCCAGGGGGATAACTATGGCTACACCTTC
NA	TRBJ1-2	NA	TRBV5-4	CASSQEKEGADIYGYTF	TGCGCCAGCAGCCAAGAGAAGGAAGGGGCCGATATTTATGGCTACACCTTC
NA	TRBJ1-2	NA	TRBV6-4	CASSEDFGTAGYGYTF	TGTGCCAGCAGTGAGGACTTTGGGACCGCTGGCTATGGCTACACCTTC
NA	TRBJ1-1	once	TRBV2	CASSERTAVNTEAFF	TGTGCCAGCAGTGAACGGACAGCTGTGAACACTGAAGCTTTCTTT
NA	TRBJ1-1	NA	TRBV5-1	CASSLELSNTEAFF	TGCGCCAGCAGCTTGGAGCTCAGCAACACTGAAGCTTTCTTT
NA	TRBJ1-6	NA	TRBV30	CAWSPAGGSPLHF	TGTGCCTGGAGTCCAGCAGGAGGATCACCCCTCCACTTT
NA	TRBJ2-5	NA	TRBV6-1	CASIGLGPTAGTQYF	TGTGCCAGCATTGGTCTGGGCCCGACGGCGGGAACCCAGTACTTC
TRBD1	TRBJ1-2	NA	TRBV7-8	CASSLTTGSDGYTF	TGTGCCAGCAGCTTAACGACAGGGTCGGATGGCTACACCTTC
TRBD1	TRBJ1-2	NA	TRBV27	CASSPWITGGRGDGYTF	TGTGCCAGCAGCCCATGGATTACAGGGGGCCGAGGGGATGGCTACACCTTC
TRBD1	TRBJ2-5	NA	TRBV19	CASSFGQGSSAAQYF	TGTGCCAGTAGTTTTGGACAGGGGTCTTCCGCGGCCCAGTACTTC
NA	TRBJ2-7	NA	TRBV7-9	CASSPDTSYEQYF	TGTGCCAGCAGTCCCGATACCTCCTACGAGCAGTACTTC
TRBD1	TRBJ2-6	NA	TRBV19	CASSTRQGASGANVLTF	TGTGCCAGTAGTACCAGACAGGGAGCAAGTGGGGCCAACGTCCTGACTTTC
NA	TRBJ1-1	NA	TRBV19	CASSIDDRPNTEAFF	TGTGCCAGTAGTATAGATGACAGACCGAACACTGAAGCTTTCTTT
TRBD1	TRBJ2-1	NA	TRBV29-1	CSVSQGQENEQFF	TGCAGCGTGTCACAGGGGCAGGAGAATGAGCAGTTCTTC
NA	TRBJ2-1	NA	TRBV5-1	CASTAGTSGSSYNEQFF	TGCGCCAGCACCGCCGGGACCTCAGGAAGCTCCTACAATGAGCAGTTCTTC
TRBD2	TRBJ2-2	NA	TRBV7-2	CASGSGESGELFF	TGTGCCAGCGGGAGCGGGGAGTCCGGGGAGCTGTTTTTT
NA	TRBJ1-5	NA	TRBV19	CASSIAVNQPQHF	TGTGCCAGTAGTATTGCGGTGAATCAGCCCCAGCATTTT
NA	TRBJ2-7	NA	TRBV25-1	CASSEPVGVYEQYF	TGTGCCAGCAGTGAGCCTGTAGGGGTCTACGAGCAGTACTTC
NA	TRBJ1-6	many	TRBV6-1	CASSAGPYNSPLHF	TGTGCCAGCAGTGCGGGCCCGTATAATTCACCCCTCCACTTT
TRBD1	TRBJ2-7	NA	TRBV19	CASSAPGQGWEQYF	TGTGCCAGTAGTGCCCCGGGACAGGGGTGGGAGCAGTACTTC
NA	TRBJ2-3	NA	TRBV10-1	CASSNPGGDTQYF	TGCGCCAGCAGCAACCCTGGGGGGGATACGCAGTATTTT
NA	TRBJ1-1	NA	TRBV29-1	CSVDRGGGAFF	TGCAGCGTTGACCGGGGCGGTGGAGCTTTCTTT
TRBD1	TRBJ1-1	once	TRBV11-2	CASSFGQGIEAFF	TGTGCCAGCAGCTTTGGACAGGGGATTGAAGCTTTCTTT
NA	TRBJ2-1	NA	TRBV7-8	CASSLRQESYNEQFF	TGTGCCAGCAGCTTACGACAGGAATCCTACAATGAGCAGTTCTTC
TRBD1	TRBJ2-1	NA	TRBV7-9	CASSLRIGDRPFF	TGTGCCAGCAGCTTACGTATCGGGGACAGACCGTTCTTC
NA	TRBJ1-1	NA	TRBV5-1	CASRWERKFEAFF	TGCGCCAGCAGATGGGAGCGGAAATTCGAAGCTTTCTTT
NA	TRBJ1-1	few	TRBV4-3	CASRGGLNTEAFF	TGCGCCAGCAGGGGGGGTTTGAACACTGAAGCTTTCTTT
TRBD1	TRBJ1-2	NA	TRBV5-6	CASSTGQFYGYTF	TGTGCCAGCAGCACGGGACAGTTTTATGGCTACACCTTC
NA	TRBJ1-2	NA	TRBV18	CASSGPLKGGYGYTF	TGTGCCAGCTCAGGTCCTCTCAAGGGGGGCTATGGCTACACCTTC
NA	TRBJ2-3	few	TRBV7-3	CASSPSKGQADTQYF	TGTGCCAGCAGCCCTAGCAAAGGACAAGCAGATACGCAGTATTTT
NA	TRBJ1-1	NA	TRBV7-9	CASSPPSWAYTEAFF	TGTGCCAGCAGCCCTCCCTCTTGGGCCTACACTGAAGCTTTCTTT
TRBD1	TRBJ1-1	NA	TRBV27	CASSFRTGGQNTEAFF	TGTGCCAGCAGTTTCCGGACAGGGGGCCAGAACACTGAAGCTTTCTTT
NA	TRBJ2-7	NA	TRBV7-6	CASSSPRPPYEQYF	TGTGCCAGCAGCTCTCCGCGCCCTCCCTACGAGCAGTACTTC
NA	TRBJ1-1	once	TRBV7-9	CASSLEREAFF	TGTGCCAGCAGCTTAGAACGTGAAGCTTTCTTT
NA	TRBJ2-7	NA	TRBV7-2	CASSLRAHWDEQYF	TGTGCCAGCAGCTTGCGGGCTCATTGGGACGAGCAGTACTTC
NA	TRBJ1-2	NA	TRBV6-6	CASSHPGDGYTF	TGTGCCAGCAGTCACCCCGGGGATGGCTACACCTTC
NA	TRBJ2-4	many	TRBV7-2	CASSLGGTQNIQYF	TGTGCCAGCAGCTTAGGGGGGACTCAAAACATTCAGTACTTC
NA	TRBJ1-1	NA	TRBV7-2	CASSLAVEAFF	TGTGCCAGCAGCTTGGCTGTGGAAGCTTTCTTT
NA	TRBJ2-2	NA	TRBV18	CASSPIGPPETGELFF	TGTGCCAGCTCACCAATCGGACCCCCGGAGACCGGGGAGCTGTTTTTT
TRBD2	TRBJ2-1	NA	TRBV2	CASIRTGGREDQFF	TGTGCCAGCATACGCACGGGGGGGAGGGAAGACCAGTTCTTC
NA	TRBJ2-3	NA	TRBV5-1	CASSLSPLTDTQYF	TGCGCCAGCAGCTTATCGCCCCTCACAGATACGCAGTATTTT
NA	TRBJ1-2	few	TRBV9	CASSVALTNYGYTF	TGTGCCAGCAGCGTCGCCTTGACTAACTATGGCTACACCTTC
TRBD1	TRBJ1-2	NA	TRBV13	CASSLSTTGGNYGYTF	TGTGCCAGCAGCCTATCGACGACAGGGGGAAACTATGGCTACACCTTC
NA	TRBJ2-5	NA	TRBV9	CASSAPPVGRGLETQYF	TGTGCCAGCAGCGCCCCGCCGGTAGGGAGAGGGTTGGAGACCCAGTACTTC